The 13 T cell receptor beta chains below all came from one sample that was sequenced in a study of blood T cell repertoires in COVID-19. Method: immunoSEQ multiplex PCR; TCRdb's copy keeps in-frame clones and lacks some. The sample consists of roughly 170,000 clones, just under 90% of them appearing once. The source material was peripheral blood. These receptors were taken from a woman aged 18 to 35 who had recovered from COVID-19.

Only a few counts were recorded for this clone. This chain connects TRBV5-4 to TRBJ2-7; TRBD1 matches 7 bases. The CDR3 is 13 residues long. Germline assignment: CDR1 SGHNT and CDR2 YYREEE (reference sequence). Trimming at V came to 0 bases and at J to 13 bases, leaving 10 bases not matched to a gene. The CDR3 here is CASSLAGRGRRYV. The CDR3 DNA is TGTGCCAGCAGCTTGGCCGGCAGGGGGAGACGATACGTC.

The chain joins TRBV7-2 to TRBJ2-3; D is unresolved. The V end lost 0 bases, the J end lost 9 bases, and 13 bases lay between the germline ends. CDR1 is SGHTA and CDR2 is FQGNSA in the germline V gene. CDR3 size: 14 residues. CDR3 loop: CASSLAQTTQTQYF. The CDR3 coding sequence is TGTGCCAGCAGCTTAGCGCAGACAACCCAGACGCAGTATTTT.

The CDR3 loop reads CASSDGTAMNTEAFF. The CDR3 DNA is TGTGCCAGCAGTGACGGGACAGCTATGAACACTGAAGCTTTCTTT. This chain links TRBV2 with TRBJ1-1, with TRBD1 matching over 7 bases. Per germline, CDR1 SNHLY and CDR2 FYNNEI. This CDR3 has 15 amino acids. Trimming removed 3 bases from V and 0 bases from J; junction bases left unmatched: 4.

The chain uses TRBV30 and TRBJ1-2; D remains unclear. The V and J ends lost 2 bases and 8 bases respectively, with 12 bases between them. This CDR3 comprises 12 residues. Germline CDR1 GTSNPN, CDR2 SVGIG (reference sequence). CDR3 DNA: TGTGCCTGGAGTCCACTAATCGGAGGCTACACCTTC. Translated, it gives CAWSPLIGGYTF.

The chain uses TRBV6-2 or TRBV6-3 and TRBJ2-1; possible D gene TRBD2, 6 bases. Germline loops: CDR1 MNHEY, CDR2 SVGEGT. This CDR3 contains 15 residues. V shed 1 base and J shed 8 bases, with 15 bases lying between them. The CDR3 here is CASSYWGEWSDEQFF. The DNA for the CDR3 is TGTGCCAGCAGTTACTGGGGGGAGTGGAGTGATGAGCAGTTCTTC.

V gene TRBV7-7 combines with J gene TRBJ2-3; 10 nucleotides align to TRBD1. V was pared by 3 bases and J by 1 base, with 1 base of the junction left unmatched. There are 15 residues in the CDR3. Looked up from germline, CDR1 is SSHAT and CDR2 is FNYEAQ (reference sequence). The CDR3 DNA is TGTGCCAGCAGCTTGACAGGGGGCGGCACAGATACGCAGTATTTT. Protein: CASSLTGGGTDTQYF.

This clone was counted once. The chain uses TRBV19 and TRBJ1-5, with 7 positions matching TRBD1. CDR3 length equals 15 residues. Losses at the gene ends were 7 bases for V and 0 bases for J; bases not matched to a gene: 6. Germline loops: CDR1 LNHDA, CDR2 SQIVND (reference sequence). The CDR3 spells CASTIQGGSNQPQHF. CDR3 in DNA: TGTGCCAGTACTATCCAGGGGGGTAGCAATCAGCCCCAGCATTTT.

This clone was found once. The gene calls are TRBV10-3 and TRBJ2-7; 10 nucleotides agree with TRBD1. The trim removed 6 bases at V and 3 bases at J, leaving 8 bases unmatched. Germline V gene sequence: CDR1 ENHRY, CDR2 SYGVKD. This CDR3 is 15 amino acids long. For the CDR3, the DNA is TGTGCCATCAGCTTGGGACAGGGGAGAATCTACGAGCAGTACTTC. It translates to CAISLGQGRIYEQYF.

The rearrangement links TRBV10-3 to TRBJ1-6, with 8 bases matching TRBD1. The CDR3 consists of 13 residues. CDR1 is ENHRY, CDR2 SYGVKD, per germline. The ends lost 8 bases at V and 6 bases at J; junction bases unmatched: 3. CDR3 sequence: CAIGQGGNSPLHF. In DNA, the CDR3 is TGTGCCATCGGACAGGGTGGTAATTCACCCCTCCACTTT.

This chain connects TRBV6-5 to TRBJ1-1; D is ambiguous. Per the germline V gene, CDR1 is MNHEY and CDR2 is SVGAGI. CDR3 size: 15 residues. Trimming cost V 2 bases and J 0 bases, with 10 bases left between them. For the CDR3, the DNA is TGTGCCAGCAGTTACGGGAGCTACATGAACACTGAAGCTTTCTTT. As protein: CASSYGSYMNTEAFF.

In DNA form, the CDR3 reads TGTGCCATCAGCCTTCACAGGCATTCACCCCTCCACTTT. Its translation: CAISLHRHSPLHF. The genes are TRBV10-3 and TRBJ1-6; a possible D gene is TRBD1 (5 bases). The germline V gene encodes CDR1 ENHRY and CDR2 SYGVKD. The germline V and J ends were trimmed by 6 bases and 8 bases, with 11 bases remaining between them. The CDR3 is 13 residues long.

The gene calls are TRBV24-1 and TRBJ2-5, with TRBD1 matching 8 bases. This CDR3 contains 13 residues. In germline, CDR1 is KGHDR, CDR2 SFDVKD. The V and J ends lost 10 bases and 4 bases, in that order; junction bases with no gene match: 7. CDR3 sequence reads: CATSQGARETQYF. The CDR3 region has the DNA TGTGCCACTTCGCAGGGGGCCCGAGAGACCCAGTACTTC.

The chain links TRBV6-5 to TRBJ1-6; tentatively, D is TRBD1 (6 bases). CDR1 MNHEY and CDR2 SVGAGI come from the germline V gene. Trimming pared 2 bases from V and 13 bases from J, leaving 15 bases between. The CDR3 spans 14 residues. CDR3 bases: TGTGCCAGCAGTTACACCGGACAGAAAGCCCCCCTCCACTTT. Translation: CASSYTGQKAPLHF.